The following is a T cell receptor beta chain sequence with its context. This specimen belongs to a study of PD-L1 blockade in urothelial cancer. Study-level information: The study started patients on atezolizumab at some point between 2013 and 2015, giving 1,200 mg intravenously every 3 weeks. In the patient group, about 90% of the roughly 29 were males with bladder-origin urothelial cancer. The patients had undergone anywhere from 0 to 3 prior chemotherapy regimens. There were a median of about 1,300 T cells in the tumor samples.

The data were produced by immunoSEQ multiplex PCR, yet TCRdb's version contains in-frame clones alone and is incomplete. The sample consists of 35,000 or so clones, roughly a third of them appearing once. CDR1 is MGHDK and CDR2 is SYGVNS in the germline V gene. The V end lost 2 bases, the J end lost 1 base, and 14 bases lay between the germline ends. This CDR3 is built from 16 residues. Here the sequenced sample was tumor tissue, taken before atezolizumab (anti-PD-L1) treatment. This rearrangement joins TRBV25-1 to TRBJ1-2; D call uncertain. This receptor was identified in a man aged 60-69 years with urothelial cancer. CDR3: CASSETNRKGNYGYTF. In nucleotides, the CDR3 is TGTGCCAGCAGTGAAACTAACCGAAAGGGTAACTATGGCTACACCTTC.